A single T cell receptor beta chain is shown here with its context. Its antigen is unknown. The CDR3 covers 17 residues. Germline loops: CDR1 KGHSH, CDR2 LQKENI. V lost 3 bases, J lost 1 base, and 17 bases lay in between. The sample comes from a study of T cells in Graves' hyperthyroidism and ophthalmopathy. Study outcomes and limitations: The model identified upcoming ophthalmopathy a median around 7.1 months ahead of onset.

The TCR beta CDR3 regions underwent amplification using RNA transcripts as the source. The study used the HTBI primer set for a first-round RT-PCR of the TCR CDR3. One entry per CDR3 protein results from TCRdb running MiXCR on the multiplex PCR reads. The sample records about 560,000 distinct CDR3 sequences, around 14% being singletons. This clonotype was obtained from a woman in her twenties or thirties with Graves' hyperthyroidism. The chain is built from TRBV18 and TRBJ2-3; tentative D call: TRBD2 (6 bases). Sequencing was performed on blood. The CDR3 is CASSPLYGSEGTDTQYF. For the CDR3, the DNA is TGTGCCAGCTCACCGCTGTACGGGAGCGAGGGCACAGATACGCAGTATTTT.